The 28 T cell receptor beta chains below come from one sample, sequenced in a study of identical twins. One entry per CDR3 protein results from TCRdb running MiXCR on the 5' RACE reads. The repertoire holds hundreds of thousands of distinct CDR3 sequences, with around 21% as singletons. These data also formed part of another study, on T cells expressing NK-cell markers.

Sequencing was done on a sample of PBMCs. All receptors come from a woman aged 18-29 years in good health.

This chain joins TRBV12-3 or TRBV12-4 and TRBJ2-1; tentative D call: TRBD1 (5 bases). This CDR3 spans 13 amino acids. V was shortened by 8 bases and J by 4 bases, with 12 bases between the two germline ends. CDR3 protein: CASERGRYNEQFF. CDR3 nucleotide sequence: TGTGCCAGCGAAAGGGGCCGATACAATGAGCAGTTCTTC.

The table lists this clonotype with a few counts. V is TRBV12-3 or TRBV12-4 and J is TRBJ2-2; D gene uncertain. The CDR3 contains 12 residues. The V gene lost 3 bases and the J gene lost 7 bases, with 6 bases spanning the gap. The CDR3 reads CASSFVVGELFF. CDR3 sequence (DNA): TGTGCCAGCAGTTTTGTTGTCGGGGAGCTGTTTTTT.

This clonotype came up a few times. The chain has TRBV5-1 and TRBJ2-5, with D perhaps TRBD1 (7 bases). Trimming removed 2 bases at V and 3 bases at J, with 17 bases between. The CDR3 loop spans 16 amino acids. Per germline, CDR1 SGHRS and CDR2 YFSETQ. The CDR3 bases are TGCGCCAGCAGCTTTATGCACGTCAGGGGGGAAGAGACCCAGTACTTC. Encoded protein: CASSFMHVRGEETQYF.

This clonotype occurred a few times. The V gene is TRBV7-2, the J gene TRBJ2-1, with 9 bases matching TRBD2. Losses at the gene ends were 1 base for V and 4 bases for J; bases not matched to a gene: 5. The CDR3 has 16 residues. In germline, CDR1 is SGHTA, CDR2 FQGNSA. The CDR3 spells CASSLGSAGGYNEQFF. The CDR3 DNA sequence: TGTGCCAGCAGCTTAGGGTCAGCGGGGGGATACAATGAGCAGTTCTTC.

The table lists this clonotype with a few counts. The rearrangement uses TRBV20-1 and TRBJ1-2; D is unclear. The length of the CDR3 is 12 residues. Trimming took off 3 bases at V and 0 bases at J, with 5 bases between the two ends. CDR1 and CDR2 (germline): DFQATT, SNEGSKA (reference sequence). In nucleotides, the CDR3 is TGCAGTGCTAGCAGTACTAACTATGGCTACACCTTC. This translates into CSASSTNYGYTF.

The V call is TRBV20-1, the J call TRBJ2-7; perhaps TRBD2 as D (5 bases). The CDR3 extends over 13 amino acids. Per germline, CDR1 DFQATT and CDR2 SNEGSKA (reference sequence). Trimming took 7 bases from V and 1 from J, leaving 14 bases between them. CDR3 amino acids: CSGEGRGSYEQYF. CDR3 nucleotides: TGCAGTGGAGAAGGCCGGGGATCCTACGAGCAGTACTTC.

The rearrangement links TRBV5-1 to TRBJ2-5, with 8 bases that match TRBD1. Germline loops: CDR1 SGHRS, CDR2 YFSETQ. The CDR3 loop spans 17 amino acids. V lost 3 bases and J lost 5; bases outside the gene matches: 15. CDR3 bases: TGCGCCAGCAGCTCCACCGGGACAGGCCTCGTGTGGGAGACCCAGTACTTC. Its protein is CASSSTGTGLVWETQYF.

The V gene is TRBV10-3, the J gene TRBJ2-1; the match to TRBD2 covers 12 bases. V lost 5 bases to trimming and J lost 4 bases; unmatched junction nucleotides: 3. This CDR3 comprises 15 residues. The germline V gene encodes CDR1 ENHRY and CDR2 SYGVKD. CDR3 DNA sequence: TGTGCCATCAGTCCTAGCGGGAGGGGGTACAATGAGCAGTTCTTC. It translates to CAISPSGRGYNEQFF.

The V call is TRBV3-1, the J call TRBJ2-7; TRBD1 might be the D (5 bases). The CDR3 is 16 amino acids. V lost 2 bases to trimming and J lost 5 bases, with 19 bases between them. Germline lookup yields CDR1 LGHDT and CDR2 YNNKEL (reference sequence). The CDR3 loop is CASSQTGGHTYHEQYF. The DNA of the CDR3 is TGTGCCAGCAGCCAAACGGGCGGACACACTTACCACGAGCAGTACTTC.

The J gene is TRBJ2-1, the V gene TRBV20-1; TRBD2 is a possible D gene (6 bases). The CDR3 sequence is 14 residues long. The germline V gene has CDR1 DFQATT and CDR2 SNEGSKA (reference sequence). The germline V and J ends were trimmed by 3 bases and 1 base, with 10 bases remaining between them. CDR3 in amino acids: CSASRGRSYNEQFF. The DNA of the CDR3 is TGCAGTGCTAGTCGGGGGAGATCCTACAATGAGCAGTTCTTC.

This clonotype was picked up a small number of times. CDR3 nucleotide sequence: TGTGCCAGCAGGGCTTCCACCGGGGAGCTGTTTTTT. Its translation: CASRASTGELFF. The chain uses TRBV3-1 and TRBJ2-2; unclear D gene. Between the trimmed V and J ends, which lost 6 bases and 4 bases, there was a span of 6 bases. The CDR3 is made up of 12 amino acids. Germline values: CDR1 LGHDT, CDR2 YNNKEL (reference sequence).

V is TRBV6-1 and J is TRBJ2-7; D perhaps matches TRBD2 (6 bases). V was clipped by 6 bases and J by 4 bases, with 10 bases between them. CDR1 is MNHNS and CDR2 is SASEGT in the germline V gene. This CDR3 spans 12 amino acids. The DNA of the CDR3 is TGTGCCAGCAGGACTAGTAGGTACGAGCAGTACTTC. Protein product: CASRTSRYEQYF.

This clonotype showed up just a few times. This rearrangement joins TRBV10-3 to TRBJ2-3; tentative D call: TRBD1 (6 bases). This CDR3 has 14 amino acids. Germline CDR1 reads ENHRY; CDR2 reads SYGVKD. Trimming stripped 11 bases from V and 2 bases from J, with 17 bases between. For the CDR3, the DNA is TGTGCCGCCCAACAGGGCATCCCCACAGATACGCAGTATTTT. Encoded protein: CAAQQGIPTDTQYF.

The chain carries TRBV7-2 and TRBJ1-2; D may be TRBD1 (5 bases). CDR1 SGHTA and CDR2 FQGNSA come from the germline V gene. The CDR3 contains 15 residues. V lost 2 bases, J lost 4 bases, and 14 bases lay in between. CDR3: CASSLNGGLFYGYTF. In DNA form, the CDR3 reads TGTGCCAGCAGCTTAAATGGGGGATTATTCTATGGCTACACCTTC.

This clonotype has a handful of counts. J is TRBJ2-1 and V is TRBV15, with a possible D match to TRBD2 (5 bases). Trimming left V 0 bases short and J 7 bases short, with 13 bases between. This CDR3 is 15 amino acids long. CDR1 is LNHNV, CDR2 YYDKDF, per germline (reference sequence). This chain's CDR3 is CATSRDRIRRNEQFF. CDR3 DNA: TGTGCCACCAGCAGAGATCGGATTAGGAGGAATGAGCAGTTCTTC.

This clonotype came up a few times. V and J are TRBV15 and TRBJ2-1; TRBD1 aligns across 8 bases. V lost 6 bases, J lost 0 bases, and 7 bases stayed unmatched. CDR1 and CDR2 (germline): LNHNV, YYDKDF (reference sequence). The CDR3 extends over 16 amino acids. The CDR3, as DNA: TGTGCCACCAGGAATCGGGACAGGACCTCCTACAATGAGCAGTTCTTC. Amino acids: CATRNRDRTSYNEQFF.

The chain uses TRBV6-5 and TRBJ2-5; maybe TRBD1 (6 bases). Between the trimmed V and J ends, which lost 4 bases and 4 bases, there was a span of 13 bases. This CDR3 is 14 amino acids long. Germline V gives CDR1 MNHEY, CDR2 SVGAGI. The CDR3 DNA is TGTGCCAGCAGTTCACCAGGGGAAGGAGAGACCCAGTACTTC. Amino acids: CASSSPGEGETQYF.

V and J are TRBV5-1 and TRBJ2-2; 10 bases agree with TRBD1. Germline V lookup: CDR1 SGHRS, CDR2 YFSETQ. CDR3 length equals 15 residues. After removal of 4 bases from V and 7 bases from J, the junction contained 7 bases not matched to a gene. This chain's CDR3 is CASSPSGQGFGELFF. DNA of the CDR3: TGCGCCAGCAGCCCCTCGGGACAGGGGTTCGGGGAGCTGTTTTTT.

The J gene is TRBJ2-7, the V gene TRBV7-9; D is uncertain. Germline lookup yields CDR1 SEHNR and CDR2 FQNEAQ (reference sequence). The CDR3 is 14 amino acids. V lost 1 base, J lost 2 bases, and 9 bases lay in between. DNA of the CDR3: TGTGCCAGCAGCTTAGATCACAGAACCTACGAGCAGTACTTC. Its translation: CASSLDHRTYEQYF. Combining the CDR3 with reference TRBV7-9 and TRBJ2-7 gives the whole variable domain DTGVSQNPRHKITKRGQNVTFRCDPISEHNRLYWYRQTLGQGPEFLTYFQNEAQLEKSRLLSDRFSAERPKGSFSTLEIQRTEQGDSAMYLCASSLDHRTYEQYFGPGTRLTVT.

This clonotype has a handful of counts. The gene calls are TRBV20-1 and TRBJ2-7; either TRBD1 or TRBD2 may supply D (9 bases each). This CDR3 has 17 residues. Germline CDR1 and CDR2: DFQATT and SNEGSKA (reference sequence). The V and J ends lost 2 bases and 1 base respectively, with 21 bases between them. As DNA, the CDR3 is TGCAGTGCTAGACCTATGGGACAGGGACTAGCTTCCTACGAGCAGTACTTC. It specifies CSARPMGQGLASYEQYF.

The chain has TRBV10-3 and TRBJ2-1; 8 bases match TRBD2. The CDR3 has 15 residues. V shed 6 bases and J 7 bases; nucleotides not matched to a gene: 11. Germline V gives CDR1 ENHRY, CDR2 SYGVKD. This chain's CDR3 is CAIRGGAGARNEQFF. DNA for the CDR3: TGTGCCATCAGGGGGGGAGCGGGAGCTCGGAATGAGCAGTTCTTC.

This clonotype was recorded many times. The rearrangement uses TRBV12-3 or TRBV12-4 and TRBJ2-3, with D hard to call. Trimming removed 3 bases from V and 4 bases from J, with 8 bases in between. The CDR3 covers 13 residues. The CDR3 sequence is CASSLALPDTQYF. The CDR3 nucleotides read TGTGCCAGCAGTTTGGCCCTCCCAGATACGCAGTATTTT.

V and J are TRBV27 and TRBJ1-4; D uncertain. The CDR3 totals 14 residues. Germline V CDR1 and CDR2: MNHEY, SMNVEV (reference sequence). V was pared by 7 bases and J by 8 bases, with 17 bases between. The CDR3 DNA is TGTGCCAGCACCCCCAGTGGGTCGTACGAAAAACTGTTTTTT. Translation gives CASTPSGSYEKLFF.

This chain joins TRBV7-2 and TRBJ2-7, with 7 bases fitting TRBD2. In germline, CDR1 is SGHTA, CDR2 FQGNSA. This CDR3 contains 15 residues. Losses at the gene ends were 4 bases for V and 3 bases for J; bases not matched to a gene: 9. The CDR3 protein is CASSWEGLAVYEQYF. The CDR3 region has the DNA TGTGCCAGCAGCTGGGAAGGCCTAGCGGTCTACGAGCAGTACTTC.

The V call is TRBV3-1, the J call TRBJ2-1; D uncertain. The CDR3 is 15 amino acids. The germline V and J ends were trimmed by 1 base and 4 bases, with 11 bases remaining between them. Per germline, CDR1 LGHDT and CDR2 YNNKEL (reference sequence). This CDR3 reads CASSQGPSLYNEQFF. CDR3 bases: TGTGCCAGCAGCCAAGGTCCCAGTTTATACAATGAGCAGTTCTTC.

This clonotype was seen repeatedly, ten times or more. The V and J genes are TRBV5-1 and TRBJ1-4, with 7 bases matching TRBD1. The CDR3 consists of 13 residues. The V and J ends lost 0 bases and 11 bases, in that order; junction bases with no gene match: 4. CDR1 is SGHRS, CDR2 YFSETQ, per germline. CDR3 sequence: CASSLETGYKLFF. CDR3 sequence (DNA): TGCGCCAGCAGCTTGGAGACAGGGTATAAACTGTTTTTT.

The V and J genes are TRBV5-1 and TRBJ2-5; 11 bases are shared with TRBD2. This CDR3 comprises 16 residues. Germline assignment: CDR1 SGHRS and CDR2 YFSETQ. V shed 4 bases and J 1 base; nucleotides not matched to a gene: 6. CDR3 DNA: TGCGCCAGCAGCACAGGGACTAGCGGAGTCCAAGAGACCCAGTACTTC. This codes for CASSTGTSGVQETQYF.

This clonotype was recorded many times. V and J are TRBV10-2 and TRBJ2-2; the D is unclear. CDR1 is WSHSY, CDR2 SAAADI, per germline. The CDR3 extends over 13 amino acids. V lost 4 bases, J lost 5 bases, and 8 bases lay in between. As DNA, the CDR3 is TGCGCCAGCAGTGTGATGGGGACCGGGGAGCTGTTTTTT. Its translation is CASSVMGTGELFF.